A single T cell receptor beta chain is shown here with its context. Its antigen is currently unknown. Sequencing was performed with immunoSEQ multiplex PCR; in TCRdb, only in-frame clones are kept and a portion is missing. The sample carries approximately 140,000 clones, roughly nine tenths recorded once. This record comes from a study of T cell responses to AZD1222 COVID-19 vaccine. Overall study results and limits: White British donors predominated, females outnumbered males, and clonal diversity was possibly underestimated. The study found Spike-specific TCR breadth and depth rose after two AZD1222 doses.

This sequence originates from an adult who received the AZD1222 COVID-19 vaccine. Sample: peripheral blood, taken 28 days after the second AZD1222 dose.

The CDR3 protein is CASRTGTGDEKLFF. CDR3 bases: TGTGCCAGCAGGACCGGGACAGGGGACGAAAAACTGTTTTTT. This chain joins TRBV7-2 and TRBJ1-4, with 10 bases matching TRBD1. Germline trimming cut 6 bases from V and 8 bases from J; bases unmatched to any gene: 6. The germline gives CDR1 SGHTA, CDR2 FQGNSA. This CDR3 region has 14 residues. Based on the CDR3 plus reference TRBV7-2 and TRBJ1-4, the full variable domain is GAGVSQSPSNKVTEKGKDVELRCDPISGHTALYWYRQSLGQGLEFLIYFQGNSAPDKSGLPSDRFSAERTGGSVSTLTIQRTQQEDSAVYLCASRTGTGDEKLFFGSGTQLSVL.